These 16 T cell receptor beta chains originate from one sample sequenced in a study of vaccination effects on CD4 cells after COVID-19. These receptors' targets are unknown. Sequenced by immunoSEQ multiplex PCR; TCRdb stores in-frame clones only, minus some. The profile shows 20,000 to 25,000 clones, around 70% of them singletons. Expansion with viral peptide pools was applied to antigen-specific CD4+ T cells by the ViraFEST assay prior to sequencing. Investigators separated out CD4+ T cells once about eleven days of culture had passed. Vaccine administered to participants consisted of two doses of either BNT162b2 or mRNA-1273. The sample was CD4+ T cells from PBMCs cultured with HCoV-NL63 spike peptides, taken after COVID-19 vaccination. These receptors originate from a human donor who received a COVID-19 vaccine.

The chain is built from TRBV10-3 and TRBJ1-2; 8 bases match TRBD1. Germline V CDR1 and CDR2: ENHRY, SYGVKD. The CDR3 runs 13 residues. V shed 7 bases, J shed 2 bases, and the junction held 3 bases outside the gene matches. The CDR3 nucleotides are TGTGCCATCAACGGACAGGGAAACTATGGCTACACCTTC. Amino acid sequence: CAINGQGNYGYTF.

This clone appeared a few times. This chain uses TRBV11-2 with TRBJ1-6; 8 bases agree with TRBD1. The CDR3 contains 15 residues. Germline V gene sequence: CDR1 SGHAT, CDR2 FQNNGV. V lost 2 bases, J lost 7 bases, and 4 bases stayed unmatched. CDR3 protein: CASSLRTGPNSPLHF. CDR3 bases: TGTGCCAGCAGCTTACGGACAGGGCCCAATTCACCCCTCCACTTT.

V usage is TRBV7-6 and J usage is TRBJ2-7; no definite D call. Germline CDR1 and CDR2: SGHVS and FNYEAQ. This CDR3 is built from 14 residues. Trimming removed 5 bases at V and 3 bases at J, with 14 bases between. CDR3 coding DNA: TGTGCCAGCAGCCCTACCACCGCAGGCTACGAGCAGTACTTC. Protein: CASSPTTAGYEQYF.

This clone was recorded only once. The chain carries TRBV7-9 and TRBJ1-4; D uncertain. Trimming left V 0 bases short and J 5 bases short, with 16 bases between. The CDR3 has 17 amino acids. Germline CDR1 is SEHNR and CDR2 is FQNEAQ (reference sequence). The CDR3 loop is CASSLALGQPNNEKLFF. CDR3 coding DNA: TGTGCCAGCAGCTTAGCGCTCGGGCAGCCCAACAATGAAAAACTGTTTTTT.

This clone turned up a few times. V and J are TRBV19 and TRBJ1-5, with D maybe TRBD1 (5 bases). The CDR3 spans 14 residues. The germline V gene has CDR1 LNHDA and CDR2 SQIVND (reference sequence). Trimming cost V 7 bases and J 7 bases, with 17 bases left between them. CDR3 bases: TGTGCCAGTAAAGCGGCAGGGATCGGGCAGCCCCAGCATTTT. Translating gives CASKAAGIGQPQHF.

The rearrangement joins TRBV19 to TRBJ1-2; weak D call: TRBD1 (6 bases). V lost 6 bases to trimming and J lost 6 bases, with 20 bases between them. The CDR3 has 15 amino acids. Germline V gives CDR1 LNHDA, CDR2 SQIVND (reference sequence). The CDR3 sequence: CASRQGRLVIDGYTF. The CDR3 DNA reads TGTGCCAGTAGACAGGGAAGGCTGGTGATTGATGGCTACACCTTC.

This clone was seen a few times. The V and J genes are TRBV19 and TRBJ2-1, with TRBD2 matching 8 bases. The germline V gene has CDR1 LNHDA and CDR2 SQIVND (reference sequence). J was trimmed by 4 bases and V by 0 bases; bases with no gene match: 8. This CDR3 spans 17 amino acids. This CDR3 is CASSIEGREGVYNEQFF. The CDR3 DNA reads as TGTGCCAGTAGTATAGAAGGACGGGAGGGTGTGTACAATGAGCAGTTCTTC.

The table lists this clone with a few counts. Other DNA sequences in the sample encode the same CDR3. The chain joins TRBV6-1 to TRBJ2-2, with TRBD2 identical over 10 bases. The V segment lost 2 bases and the J segment 3 bases; nucleotides outside the gene matches: 0. CDR1 MNHNS and CDR2 SASEGT come from the germline V gene. CDR3 size: 15 residues. The CDR3: CASSELAGDTGELFF. The CDR3 region has the DNA TGTGCCAGCAGTGAACTAGCGGGAGACACCGGGGAGCTGTTTTTT.

The chain recombines TRBV24-1 with TRBJ2-3, with 9 bases lining up with TRBD2. The trim removed 3 bases at V and 4 bases at J, leaving 16 bases unmatched. Germline V lookup: CDR1 KGHDR, CDR2 SFDVKD. The CDR3 is 19 amino acids. The CDR3 bases are TGTGCCACCAGTGATCCGACTAGCGGTTTAGTCTTCGGAGCAGATACGCAGTATTTT. Translation: CATSDPTSGLVFGADTQYF.

The chain has TRBV11-2 and TRBJ1-1, with D perhaps TRBD1 (5 bases). This CDR3 comprises 15 residues. Germline V lookup: CDR1 SGHAT, CDR2 FQNNGV. Trimming shortened V by 7 bases and J by 4 bases, and 19 bases separated the two germline ends. The DNA for the CDR3 is TGTGCCAGCACCCCCGGATGGGGGTTGGGCACTGAAGCTTTCTTT. This encodes CASTPGWGLGTEAFF.

V and J are TRBV19 and TRBJ2-3; no definite D call. Germline V CDR1 and CDR2: LNHDA, SQIVND (reference sequence). The CDR3 runs 15 residues. V lost 5 bases and J lost 1, with 13 bases in between. CDR3 in amino acids: CASSFQPRGTDTQYF. Written as DNA, the CDR3 is TGTGCCAGTAGTTTTCAGCCCCGTGGCACAGATACGCAGTATTTT.

V and J are TRBV18 and TRBJ2-7; 8 nucleotides line up with TRBD2. J lost 0 bases, V lost 1 base, and 2 bases had no gene match. The CDR3 has 15 residues. Germline values: CDR1 KGHSH, CDR2 LQKENI. The CDR3: CASSPLGLASYEQYF. CDR3 DNA sequence: TGTGCCAGCTCACCACTCGGACTAGCCTCCTACGAGCAGTACTTC.

CDR3 protein: CASTPRVGKLFF. CDR3 nucleotides: TGTGCCAGCACCCCCCGGGTTGGAAAACTGTTTTTT. The chain employs TRBV7-9 and TRBJ1-4, with D unclear. V lost 7 bases and J lost 10, with 13 bases in between. Germline CDR1 is SEHNR and CDR2 is FQNEAQ (reference sequence). The CDR3 is 12 residues long.

This clone was detected a few times. The chain combines TRBV27 with TRBJ2-1, with D unclear. Germline V CDR1 and CDR2: MNHEY, SMNVEV (reference sequence). This CDR3 region has 17 residues. The V end was cut by 0 bases, the J end by 0 bases, with 12 bases between. The CDR3 protein is CASSLSSTASSYNEQFF. CDR3 nucleotides: TGTGCCAGCAGTTTATCCTCAACAGCCAGCTCCTACAATGAGCAGTTCTTC.

The V call is TRBV9, the J call TRBJ1-1, with a tentative D call TRBD1 (5 bases). The CDR3 runs to 13 residues. CDR1 is SGDLS and CDR2 is YYNGEE in the germline V gene. Deletions cut 0 bases from V and 6 bases from J, with 9 bases between. The chain's CDR3 is CASSVGGVAEAFF. The CDR3 DNA reads TGTGCCAGCAGCGTAGGAGGGGTCGCTGAAGCTTTCTTT.

This chain joins TRBV19 and TRBJ2-4; D may be TRBD2 (6 bases). The CDR3 loop spans 16 amino acids. Trimming took 3 bases from V and 0 from J, leaving 12 bases between them. CDR1 LNHDA and CDR2 SQIVND come from the germline V gene (reference sequence). The CDR3 DNA follows: TGTGCCAGTAGTATTGGGGTGGGACTAGCCAAAAACATTCAGTACTTC. It translates to CASSIGVGLAKNIQYF.